The present T cell receptor beta chain was sequenced within a study of T-cell reconstitution after alpha-beta-depleted transplantation in children. The CDR3 is 13 amino acids. Trimming pared 5 bases from V and 6 bases from J, leaving 8 bases between. Germline-derived CDR1 and CDR2 are SGHTA and FQGNSA. Preparation of the TCRbeta library was carried out with unique molecular identifiers. TCRdb analysed the PCR reads with MiXCR anew, one entry per CDR3 protein. Found here are 200,000 to 250,000 distinct CDR3 sequences, around 13% of them singletons; the top ten hold about 2.4%. This receptor was obtained from a human donor who donated a stem cell graft to a child with acute lymphoblastic leukemia. Material: PBMCs from the stem cell graft donor, obtained from the stem cell graft. The chain links TRBV7-2 to TRBJ1-6, with D uncertain. The CDR3 region is CASSREINSPLHF. For the CDR3, the DNA is TGTGCCAGCAGCCGGGAAATTAATTCACCCCTCCACTTT.